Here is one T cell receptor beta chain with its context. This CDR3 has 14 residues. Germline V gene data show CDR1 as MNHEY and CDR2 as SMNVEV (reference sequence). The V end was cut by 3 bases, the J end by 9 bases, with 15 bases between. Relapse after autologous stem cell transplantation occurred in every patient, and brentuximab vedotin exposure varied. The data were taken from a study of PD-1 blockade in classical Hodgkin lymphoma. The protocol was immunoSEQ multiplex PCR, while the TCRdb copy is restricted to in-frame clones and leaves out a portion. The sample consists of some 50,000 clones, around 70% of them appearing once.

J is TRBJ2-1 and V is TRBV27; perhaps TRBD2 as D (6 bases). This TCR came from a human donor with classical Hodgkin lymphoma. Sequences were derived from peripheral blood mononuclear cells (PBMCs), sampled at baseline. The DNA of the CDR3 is TGTGCCAGCAGTTTTCGGGGGAGTGCGGGTGAGCAGTTCTTC. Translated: CASSFRGSAGEQFF.